The 21 T cell receptor beta chains below all came from one sample that was sequenced in a study of cytomegalovirus exposure and HLA in healthy donors. In the PCR, 60 Vbeta and 13 Jbeta primers were used. Repertoires were generated with immunoSEQ multiplex PCR, while TCRdb's copy carries only in-frame clones and drops some. Here the sample spans fewer than 85,000 clones, 74% being singletons. Material: PBMCs. All receptors derive from a man aged 35 to 55 in good health and CMV-seropositive.

The rearrangement links TRBV5-4 to TRBJ2-2, with TRBD2 matching 8 bases. V lost 7 bases and J lost 1; bases outside the gene matches: 3. Germline V lookup: CDR1 SGHNT, CDR2 YYREEE (reference sequence). The CDR3 consists of 14 residues. The CDR3 here is CASGLAGNTGELFF. The CDR3 coding sequence is TGTGCCAGCGGTCTAGCGGGGAACACCGGGGAGCTGTTTTTT.

V usage is TRBV18 and J usage is TRBJ1-1, with D possibly matching TRBD1 (5 bases). This CDR3 comprises 14 residues. The V gene lost 0 bases and the J gene lost 4 bases, with 9 bases spanning the gap. From germline, CDR1 is KGHSH and CDR2 LQKENI. The CDR3, as DNA: TGTGCCAGCTCACCACCCGGGGGAAGCACTGAAGCTTTCTTT. Translating it yields CASSPPGGSTEAFF.

J is TRBJ2-5 and V is TRBV7-9; tentatively, D is TRBD1 (5 bases). V lost 0 bases and J lost 5, with 7 bases in between. Germline V gene lookup returns CDR1 SEHNR and CDR2 FQNEAQ (reference sequence). The CDR3 extends over 13 amino acids. CDR3 DNA sequence: TGTGCCAGCAGCTTAGCCAGGGCGGAGACCCAGTACTTC. Its translation is CASSLARAETQYF.

This clone was detected once. The genes are TRBV2 and TRBJ2-3, with 9 bases that match TRBD1. CDR1 and CDR2 from the germline V gene are SNHLY and FYNNEI. CDR3 length equals 15 residues. J lost 1 base, V lost 7 bases, and 6 bases had no gene match. DNA for the CDR3: TGTGCCAGCAATATGGGACAGGGCCGCACAGATACGCAGTATTTT. Its translation: CASNMGQGRTDTQYF.

The chain joins TRBV7-8 to TRBJ2-3; D is possibly TRBD2 (6 bases). Per germline, CDR1 SGHVS and CDR2 FQNEAQ. V lost 2 bases and J 2 bases, leaving 11 bases between the germline ends. CDR3 size: 15 residues. In DNA, the CDR3 is TGTGCCAGCAGCTTAAGGAGGGACCTCACAGATACGCAGTATTTT. Its protein is CASSLRRDLTDTQYF. Full variable domain (missing parts from reference TRBV7-8 and TRBJ2-3): GAGVSQSPRYKVAKRGQDVALRCDPISGHVSLFWYQQALGQGPEFLTYFQNEAQLDKSGLPSDRFFAERPEGSVSTLKIQRTQQEDSAVYLCASSLRRDLTDTQYFGPGTRLTVL.

Notes on this clone: The same CDR3 can be traced to other DNA sequences in this sample. The chain has TRBV11-2 and TRBJ2-5; 10 bases fit TRBD1. The V gene's germline CDR1 is SGHAT and CDR2 FQNNGV. This CDR3 region has 15 residues. Losses at the gene ends were 3 bases for V and 0 bases for J; bases not matched to a gene: 1. CDR3 loop: CASSLDRGYQETQYF. The CDR3 DNA reads as TGTGCCAGCAGCTTGGACAGGGGGTACCAAGAGACCCAGTACTTC.

The V call is TRBV19, the J call TRBJ2-2; TRBD2 matches 14 bases. J was trimmed by 6 bases and V by 6 bases; bases with no gene match: 3. Germline V gene sequence: CDR1 LNHDA, CDR2 SQIVND (reference sequence). The CDR3 is made up of 15 amino acids. In DNA form, the CDR3 reads TGTGCCAGTAGGACTAGCGGGGGGGCCTCCGGGGAGCTGTTTTTT. Amino acid sequence: CASRTSGGASGELFF.

The V and J genes are TRBV5-6 and TRBJ2-7; the match to TRBD1 covers 8 bases. The CDR3 runs 16 residues. The germline CDR1 and CDR2 sequences are SGHDT and YYEEEE. The V segment lost 0 bases and the J segment 0 bases; nucleotides outside the gene matches: 5. CDR3 region: CASSLDRTGTSYEQYF. CDR3 sequence (DNA): TGTGCCAGCAGCTTGGATAGGACAGGGACCTCCTACGAGCAGTACTTC. Based on the CDR3 plus reference TRBV5-6 and TRBJ2-7, the full variable domain is DAGVTQSPTHLIKTRGQQVTLRCSPKSGHDTVSWYQQALGQGPQFIFQYYEEEERQRGNFPDRFSGHQFPNYSSELNVNALLLGDSALYLCASSLDRTGTSYEQYFGPGTRLTVT.

J is TRBJ2-1 and V is TRBV6-1, with D uncertain. The CDR3 consists of 15 residues. With 0 bases removed from V and 8 bases from J, the gap between germline ends came to 14 bases. Germline CDR1 is MNHNS and CDR2 is SASEGT. CDR3 in amino acids: CASSEAPEATDEQFF. CDR3 in DNA: TGTGCCAGCAGTGAAGCCCCAGAGGCAACGGATGAGCAGTTCTTC.

The chain combines TRBV6-6 with TRBJ2-7, with 12 bases aligning to TRBD1. V gave up 5 bases and J gave up 4 bases; unmatched junction bases: 3. The CDR3 extends over 14 amino acids. Germline lookup yields CDR1 MNHNY and CDR2 SVGAGI (reference sequence). The CDR3, as DNA: TGTGCCAGCAGTGGGACAGGGGGCGATTACGAGCAGTACTTC. It specifies CASSGTGGDYEQYF.

This clone occurred a few times. CDR3 coding DNA: TGCGCCAGCAGCCAAGTGGGGGCGGTCGCCACTGAAGCTTTCTTT. It specifies CASSQVGAVATEAFF. The chain carries TRBV4-3 and TRBJ1-1, with D maybe TRBD1 (6 bases). Germline assignment: CDR1 LGHNA and CDR2 YSLEER. V shed 1 base and J shed 4 bases, with 13 bases lying between them. CDR3 size: 15 residues.

The chain employs TRBV4-1 and TRBJ2-5, with 13 bases fitting TRBD2. Germline assignment: CDR1 MGHRA and CDR2 YSYEKL. V was pared by 4 bases and J by 4 bases, with 12 bases of the junction left unmatched. The CDR3 runs to 18 residues. This chain's CDR3 is CASSPPTSGRASGETQYF. DNA of the CDR3: TGCGCCAGCAGCCCGCCTACTAGCGGGAGGGCCAGCGGAGAGACCCAGTACTTC.

The chain combines TRBV5-4 with TRBJ1-2, with D possibly matching TRBD1 (6 bases). This CDR3 is built from 15 residues. The germline V and J ends were trimmed by 5 bases and 3 bases, with 17 bases remaining between them. Germline lookup yields CDR1 SGHNT and CDR2 YYREEE (reference sequence). The CDR3 here is CASRKGGGRDYGYTF. DNA for the CDR3: TGTGCCAGCAGGAAGGGAGGGGGACGGGACTATGGCTACACCTTC.

The chain has TRBV28 and TRBJ1-1; perhaps TRBD1 as D (5 bases). The V end was cut by 2 bases, the J end by 3 bases, with 19 bases between. Germline values: CDR1 MDHEN, CDR2 SYDVKM. The CDR3 runs 17 residues. The CDR3 region has the DNA TGTGCCAGCAGTTTAAGTAGGGGAACGGGTAGGGACACTGAAGCTTTCTTT. Its protein is CASSLSRGTGRDTEAFF.

V is TRBV19 and J is TRBJ2-1; TRBD2 matches 9 bases. V shed 5 bases, J shed 6 bases, and the junction held 5 bases outside the gene matches. This CDR3 is built from 14 residues. The V gene's germline CDR1 is LNHDA and CDR2 SQIVND (reference sequence). The CDR3 bases are TGTGCCAGTAGTGGACTAGCGTTCACCAATGAGCAGTTCTTC. Protein: CASSGLAFTNEQFF.

The rearrangement links TRBV5-4 to TRBJ1-1; 10 bases line up with TRBD1. Trimming removed 4 bases from V and 5 bases from J; junction bases left unmatched: 8. Germline-derived CDR1 and CDR2 are SGHNT and YYREEE (reference sequence). The CDR3 totals 15 residues. The CDR3 loop is CASSPRQGARTEAFF. The CDR3 DNA sequence: TGTGCCAGCAGCCCGAGACAGGGGGCAAGGACTGAAGCTTTCTTT.

The chain couples TRBV10-3 to TRBJ2-3; 10 nucleotides align to TRBD1. The trim removed 3 bases at V and 3 bases at J, leaving 15 bases unmatched. Germline V CDR1 and CDR2: ENHRY, SYGVKD. CDR3 length: 19 amino acids. The CDR3 protein is CAISDLYSRDRGRTDTQYF. The CDR3 nucleotides are TGTGCCATCAGTGACTTGTATTCTCGGGACAGGGGTCGGACAGATACGCAGTATTTT.

The J gene is TRBJ2-7, the V gene TRBV2; 9 positions agree with TRBD1. Germline V gene sequence: CDR1 SNHLY, CDR2 FYNNEI. There are 12 residues in the CDR3. The V segment lost 7 bases and the J segment 4 bases; nucleotides outside the gene matches: 2. In nucleotides, the CDR3 is TGTGCCAGCAAACAGGGGGCTTACGAGCAGTACTTC. This translates into CASKQGAYEQYF.

The chain employs TRBV19 and TRBJ2-2; TRBD1 matches 7 bases. From germline, CDR1 is LNHDA and CDR2 SQIVND (reference sequence). The CDR3 totals 15 residues. With 5 bases clipped from V and 1 base from J, the junction kept 4 bases outside the gene matches. In nucleotides, the CDR3 is TGTGCCAGTAGTCCGCGGACAGGGAACACCGGGGAGCTGTTTTTT. Translation: CASSPRTGNTGELFF.

The rearrangement links TRBV18 to TRBJ1-1, with TRBD1 matching 9 bases. CDR3 size: 17 residues. J gave up 3 bases and V 3 bases, and 11 bases lay outside the gene matches. Germline V gene data show CDR1 as KGHSH and CDR2 as LQKENI. CDR3 in amino acids: CASSPPLSGQGHTEAFF. CDR3 nucleotide sequence: TGTGCCAGCTCACCGCCCTTGTCGGGACAGGGCCACACTGAAGCTTTCTTT.

This clone has a single count. The rearrangement joins TRBV9 to TRBJ2-2; 12 bases align to TRBD2. V shed 0 bases and J 7 bases; nucleotides not matched to a gene: 4. The CDR3 is made up of 16 amino acids. Germline CDR1 reads SGDLS; CDR2 reads YYNGEE. The CDR3 region has the DNA TGTGCCAGCAGCGTAGCTAGCGGGAGGGAGGACGGGGAGCTGTTTTTT. Amino acids: CASSVASGREDGELFF.